This is a list of T cell receptor beta chains from one sample in a study of blood T cell repertoires in COVID-19. The table came from immunoSEQ multiplex PCR; TCRdb's copy has only in-frame clones and leaves some out. Of 150,000 to 180,000 clones listed, about 83% are singletons. Source material: peripheral blood. The source of these receptors is an older woman with COVID-19, enrolled during active disease. The CDR3 runs from the conserved cysteine through the conserved F or W. Fields, in order: CDR3 DNA, CDR3 protein, D gene, CDR3 length, J gene, V gene. The D gene is left open where the match is weak.

CDR3nt: TGTGCCAGCAGCATCGGAGGCGGAACTAATGAAAAACTGTTTTTT
CDR3aa: CASSIGGGTNEKLFF
d_gene: NA
len: 15
j_gene: TRBJ1-4
v_gene: TRBV11-3

CDR3nt: TGTGCCAGCAGTGGACAGGGCGGAACTGAAGCTTTCTTT
CDR3aa: CASSGQGGTEAFF
d_gene: TRBD1
len: 13
j_gene: TRBJ1-1
v_gene: TRBV25-1

CDR3nt: TGTGCCACCAGTCTAGGCAGGGCCTATGGCTACACCTTC
CDR3aa: CATSLGRAYGYTF
d_gene: NA
len: 13
j_gene: TRBJ1-2
v_gene: TRBV24-1

CDR3nt: TGTGCCAGCAGCTCGACAGTGAACACTGAAGCTTTCTTT
CDR3aa: CASSSTVNTEAFF
d_gene: NA
len: 13
j_gene: TRBJ1-1
v_gene: TRBV3-1/TRBV3-2

CDR3nt: TGTGCCAGCAGTCGCCGGGACTTTGGCACCGGGGAGCTGTTTTTT
CDR3aa: CASSRRDFGTGELFF
d_gene: NA
len: 15
j_gene: TRBJ2-2
v_gene: TRBV6-5

CDR3nt: TGCGCCAGCAGCTTGGAAGGGGGCAATCAGCCCCAGCATTTT
CDR3aa: CASSLEGGNQPQHF
d_gene: NA
len: 14
j_gene: TRBJ1-5
v_gene: TRBV5-1

CDR3nt: TGTGCCAGCAGCTTAGGTGTGCTAGTCTCCAATGAGCAGTTCTTC
CDR3aa: CASSLGVLVSNEQFF
d_gene: NA
len: 15
j_gene: TRBJ2-1
v_gene: TRBV7-2

CDR3nt: TGTGCCTGGAGTTCGGGGGGGGCCTCTGGAAACACCATATATTTT
CDR3aa: CAWSSGGASGNTIYF
d_gene: NA
len: 15
j_gene: TRBJ1-3
v_gene: TRBV30

CDR3nt: TGCGCCAGCAGTAACAGGGAACAGCCCCAGCATTTT
CDR3aa: CASSNREQPQHF
d_gene: NA
len: 12
j_gene: TRBJ1-5
v_gene: TRBV10-1

CDR3nt: TGTGCCACCAGCAGGGGGCGACTAGACTACAATGAGCAGTTCTTC
CDR3aa: CATSRGRLDYNEQFF
d_gene: NA
len: 15
j_gene: TRBJ2-1
v_gene: TRBV15

CDR3nt: TGTGCCAGCAGCACAGGACTAGCTAACGAGCAGTACTTC
CDR3aa: CASSTGLANEQYF
d_gene: TRBD2
len: 13
j_gene: TRBJ2-7
v_gene: TRBV11-3

CDR3nt: TGCGCCAGCAGTGAGTCGACAGACTATGGCTACACCTTC
CDR3aa: CASSESTDYGYTF
d_gene: NA
len: 13
j_gene: TRBJ1-2
v_gene: TRBV10-1

CDR3nt: TGCAGTGCTAGTATAGGGGGCAGGAACACTGAAGCTTTCTTT
CDR3aa: CSASIGGRNTEAFF
d_gene: TRBD1
len: 14
j_gene: TRBJ1-1
v_gene: TRBV20-1

CDR3nt: TGTGCCAGCAGCTTAGCTGGGGGCGAGACTGAAGCTTTCTTT
CDR3aa: CASSLAGGETEAFF
d_gene: NA
len: 14
j_gene: TRBJ1-1
v_gene: TRBV7-9

CDR3nt: TGTGCCAGCAGCGGGACAGGGGTACAAAAACTGTTTTTT
CDR3aa: CASSGTGVQKLFF
d_gene: TRBD1
len: 13
j_gene: TRBJ1-4
v_gene: TRBV7-9